Listed here is a single T cell receptor beta chain. This sample was included in a study of blood T cell repertoires in COVID-19. Looking at the study overall: There were acute and convalescent COVID-19 samples, and they came from the United States, Italy and Spain. Sample material is recorded as cDNA or gDNA derived from T cells, B-cell-depleted T cells, or PBMCs.

Trimming at V came to 3 bases and at J to 7 bases, leaving 2 bases not matched to a gene. The CDR3 consists of 12 residues. In the study's own analysis: Amplification of reference gene primers provided the estimated nucleated cell counts. Assay used: immunoSEQ multiplex PCR; TCRdb lists only in-frame clones, some missing. V, J and clone size derive from that table, while D and trimming were established from the DNA sequence. The sample contains approximately 92,000 clones, 82% of which appear only once. This rearrangement joins TRBV12-3 or TRBV12-4 to TRBJ2-7, with 8 bases lining up with TRBD2. Material for sequencing was peripheral blood. The receptor's source is an elderly man with acute or convalescent COVID-19. The DNA of the CDR3 is TGTGCCAGCAGTTTGAGCGGGGGTGAGCAGTACTTC. Its protein product is CASSLSGGEQYF.